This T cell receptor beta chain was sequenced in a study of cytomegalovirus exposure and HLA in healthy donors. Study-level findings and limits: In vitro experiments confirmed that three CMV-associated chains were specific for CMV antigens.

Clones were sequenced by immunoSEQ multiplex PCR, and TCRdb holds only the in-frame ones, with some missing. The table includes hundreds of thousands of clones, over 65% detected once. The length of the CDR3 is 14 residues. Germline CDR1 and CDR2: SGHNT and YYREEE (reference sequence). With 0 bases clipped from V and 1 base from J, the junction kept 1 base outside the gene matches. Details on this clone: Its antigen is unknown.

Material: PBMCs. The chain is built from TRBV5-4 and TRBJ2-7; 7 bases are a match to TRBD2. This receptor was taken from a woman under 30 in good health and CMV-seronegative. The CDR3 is CASSLEAGSYEQYF. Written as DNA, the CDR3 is TGTGCCAGCAGCTTGGAAGCGGGGTCCTACGAGCAGTACTTC. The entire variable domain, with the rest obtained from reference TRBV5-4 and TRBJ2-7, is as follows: ETGVTQSPTHLIKTRGQQVTLRCSSQSGHNTVSWYQQALGQGPQFIFQYYREEENGRGNFPPRFSGLQFPNYSSELNVNALELDDSALYLCASSLEAGSYEQYFGPGTRLTVT.